This TCR beta chain is drawn from a study of vaccination and CD4 T cells after COVID-19. Study overall: Collection of post-COVID samples occurred a median 101 days after diagnosis, spanning a range of 35 to 161. Control cultures used a CEFX viral epitope pool, an HIV-1 Nef peptide pool, or no peptide. Study results and limitations: Reactive clone data from convalescent patients indicated a median of approximately 90% appearing only post-vaccination. Looking at convalescent patients, 304 of their 307 vaccine-specific clones were spike mono-reactive.

Researchers used the Oncomine TCR Beta short-read assay to sequence DNA from cultured CD4+ T cells. TCRdb reanalysed the PCR reads using MiXCR and keeps one entry per CDR3 protein. The repertoire holds approximately 15,000 distinct CDR3 sequences, with less than 50% as singletons. Comments on this clonotype: Its antigen is unknown.

Specified treatment: roughly 11-day PBMC culture with coronavirus spike peptide pools or control peptides (ViraFEST assay). Trimming removed 0 bases from V and 14 bases from J; junction bases left unmatched: 5. The CDR3 has 14 amino acids. Germline V gene lookup returns CDR1 MNHEY and CDR2 SVGAGI. The material sequenced was CD4+ T cells from blood, cultured in vitro, taken before SARS-CoV-2 vaccination. This TCR was sampled from a human donor who had recovered from COVID-19. The gene calls are TRBV6-5 and TRBJ2-1; 12 bases map to TRBD2. The CDR3 sequence: CASSYSSTSGGKFF. CDR3 bases: TGTGCCAGCAGTTACTCGAGCACTAGCGGGGGGAAGTTCTTC.